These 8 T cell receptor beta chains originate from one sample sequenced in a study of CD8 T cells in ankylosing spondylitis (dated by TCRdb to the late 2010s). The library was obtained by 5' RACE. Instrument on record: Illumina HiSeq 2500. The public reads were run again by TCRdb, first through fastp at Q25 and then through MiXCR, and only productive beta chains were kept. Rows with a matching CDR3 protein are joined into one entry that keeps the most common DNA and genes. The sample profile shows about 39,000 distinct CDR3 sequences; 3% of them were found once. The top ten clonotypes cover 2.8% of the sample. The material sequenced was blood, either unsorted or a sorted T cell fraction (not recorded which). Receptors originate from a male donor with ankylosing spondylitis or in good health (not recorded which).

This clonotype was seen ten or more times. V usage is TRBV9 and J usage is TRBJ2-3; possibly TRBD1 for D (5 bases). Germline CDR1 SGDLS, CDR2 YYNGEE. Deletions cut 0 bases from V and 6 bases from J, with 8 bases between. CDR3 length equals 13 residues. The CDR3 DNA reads TGTGCCAGCAGCGTAGCTAGGGGTGATACGCAGTATTTT. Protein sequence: CASSVARGDTQYF.

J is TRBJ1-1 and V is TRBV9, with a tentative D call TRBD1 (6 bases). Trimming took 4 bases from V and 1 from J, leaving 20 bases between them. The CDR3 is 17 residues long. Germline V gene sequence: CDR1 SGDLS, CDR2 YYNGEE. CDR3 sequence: CASSTDPSGAWNTEAFF. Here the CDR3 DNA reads TGTGCCAGCAGCACCGACCCCTCGGGGGCCTGGAACACTGAAGCTTTCTTT.

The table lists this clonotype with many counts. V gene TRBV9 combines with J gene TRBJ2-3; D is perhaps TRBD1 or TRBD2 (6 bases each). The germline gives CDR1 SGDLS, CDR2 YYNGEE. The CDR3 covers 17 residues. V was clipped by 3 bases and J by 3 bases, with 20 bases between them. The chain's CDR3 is CASSAGPWGAGTDTQYF. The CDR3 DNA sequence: TGTGCCAGCAGCGCAGGTCCTTGGGGGGCAGGAACAGATACGCAGTATTTT.

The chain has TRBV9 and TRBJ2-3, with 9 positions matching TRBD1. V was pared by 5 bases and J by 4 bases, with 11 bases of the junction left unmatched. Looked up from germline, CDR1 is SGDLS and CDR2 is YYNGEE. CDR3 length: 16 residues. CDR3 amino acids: CASSPNTGGRADTQYF. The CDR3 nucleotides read TGTGCCAGCAGTCCAAACACAGGGGGCCGGGCAGATACGCAGTATTTT.

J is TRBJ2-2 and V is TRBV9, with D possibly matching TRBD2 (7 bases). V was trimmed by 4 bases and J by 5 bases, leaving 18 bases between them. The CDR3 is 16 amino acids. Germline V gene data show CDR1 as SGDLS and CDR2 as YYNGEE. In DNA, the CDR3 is TGTGCCAGCAGCCGCAATCTGGGGAGGGGGACCGGGGAGCTGTTTTTT. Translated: CASSRNLGRGTGELFF.

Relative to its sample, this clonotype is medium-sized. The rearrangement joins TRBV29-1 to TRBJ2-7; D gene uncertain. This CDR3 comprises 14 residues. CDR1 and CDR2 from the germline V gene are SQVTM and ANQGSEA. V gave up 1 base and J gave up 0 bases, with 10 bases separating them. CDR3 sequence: CSVEGLRSSYEQYV. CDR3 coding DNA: TGCAGCGTTGAAGGCCTCAGAAGCTCCTACGAGCAGTACGTC.

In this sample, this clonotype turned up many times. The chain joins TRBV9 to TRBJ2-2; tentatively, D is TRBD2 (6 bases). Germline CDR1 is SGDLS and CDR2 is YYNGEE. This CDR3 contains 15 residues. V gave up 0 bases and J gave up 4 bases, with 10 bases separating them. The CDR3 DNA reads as TGTGCCAGCAGCGTAGGGGGGGACGGCACCGGGGAGCTGTTTTTT. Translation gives CASSVGGDGTGELFF.

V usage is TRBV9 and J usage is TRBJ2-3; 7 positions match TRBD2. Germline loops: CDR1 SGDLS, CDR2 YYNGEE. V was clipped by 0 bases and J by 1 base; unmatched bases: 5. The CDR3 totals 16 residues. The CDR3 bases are TGTGCCAGCAGCGTAGACATGGCGGGAGGCACAGATACGCAGTATTTT. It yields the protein CASSVDMAGGTDTQYF.